Included here is one T cell receptor (beta chain) sequence, with context. These data are taken from a study of response to subunit inactivated influenza vaccine. V gave up 0 bases and J gave up 6 bases, with 12 bases separating them. The CDR3 is 14 amino acids. In germline, CDR1 is DFQATT, CDR2 SNEGSKA (reference sequence). TCRdb reprocessed the RT-PCR reads via MiXCR and lists one record per CDR3 protein. The sample shows roughly 500,000 distinct CDR3 sequences, more than 15% of them seen only once. This receptor was obtained from a man between 50 and 70 years old who received an inactivated influenza vaccine. The chain has TRBV20-1 and TRBJ1-5; D may be TRBD1 (5 bases). Sequenced material: CD4+ T cells sorted from PBMCs, taken around 25 months after vaccination. The CDR3 is CSARDPGVGQPQHF. CDR3 sequence (DNA): TGCAGTGCTAGAGATCCGGGGGTAGGTCAGCCCCAGCATTTT.